These T cell receptor beta chains were read from a single sample in a study of breast tumors, draining lymph nodes, adjacent tissues. TCRdb analysed the multiplex PCR reads with MiXCR anew, one entry per CDR3 protein. Among over 60,000 distinct CDR3 sequences listed, roughly 59% were seen once. Sequenced material: breast tumor tissue. The source of these receptors is a female donor with breast cancer. Some clones in this sample may be carry-over from other donors' samples. Each CDR3 is given without its conserved first and last residue.

V | CDR3
TRBV20-1 | SAYTLGTGELF
TRBV2 | ASSLAGSIGETGNTIY
TRBV6-5 | ASSPAGGGTYEQY
TRBV20-1 | SARVIGGSVEKLF
TRBV5-1 | ASSLARGMGGYT
TRBV15 | ATSREVTGNYGYT
TRBV10-3 | AIRPGQLQETQY
TRBV5-1 | ASSTTTGANTEAF
TRBV10-2 | ASSEMGEGVSSGANVLT
TRBV11-2 | ASSLVGSGLAGQETQH
TRBV12-3/TRBV12-4 | ASSFAGLSGNTIY
TRBV6-5 | ASSSLAGDFNEKLF
TRBV20-1 | SARGTIVTDTQY
TRBV7-2 | ASSLWDRGYGTGEKLF
TRBV7-3 | ASSSGGLGAETQY
TRBV7-9 | ASSVGQETQY
TRBV6-5 | ASSKGRSSGNT
TRBV9 | ASSVGQGAGTEAF
TRBV5-4 | AGWGAGST
TRBV9 | ASSEEGGLTVGEQY
TRBV15 | ATAGRHDLH
TRBV2 | ASRERGASTDTQY
TRBV30 | AWQAGGARELF
TRBV20-1 | SARSPGGGVGEQY
TRBV2 | ASSGRGGTSGETQY
TRBV2 | ASSGGAGDNQETQY
TRBV4-1 | ASSQEPTGRRGYT